Following are 9 T cell receptor beta chains from one sample sequenced in a study of blood T cell repertoires in COVID-19. Method: immunoSEQ multiplex PCR; TCRdb's copy keeps in-frame clones and lacks some. The sample lists some 380,000 clones, 80% to 90% seen once, with approximately 1.2% in the top ten. Sequencing used PBMCs or T cells enriched from blood (not recorded which). All receptors derive from a young man who had recovered from COVID-19.

The chain employs TRBV19 and TRBJ1-6; no clear D. The CDR3 has 12 residues. CDR1 LNHDA and CDR2 SQIVND come from the germline V gene (reference sequence). V was shortened by 5 bases and J by 8 bases, with 7 bases between the two germline ends. The DNA of the CDR3 is TGTGCCAGTAGTGTTTCTGATTCACCCCTCCACTTT. Translation gives CASSVSDSPLHF.

The chain links TRBV19 to TRBJ2-2, with 7 bases identical to TRBD1. CDR1 is LNHDA and CDR2 is SQIVND in the germline V gene (reference sequence). V trimming: 5 bases; J trimming: 4 bases; junction bases outside the gene matches: 7. CDR3 length: 15 amino acids. For the CDR3, the DNA is TGTGCCAGTAGTTTCCGACAGGGTGGCACCGGGGAGCTGTTTTTT. It yields the protein CASSFRQGGTGELFF.

The chain has TRBV6-6 and TRBJ1-4; 7 bases line up with TRBD1. In germline, CDR1 is MNHNY, CDR2 SVGAGI (reference sequence). The length of the CDR3 is 17 residues. After removal of 5 bases from V and 3 bases from J, the junction contained 12 bases not matched to a gene. The CDR3 loop is CASSRQRGRRANEKLFF. In DNA, the CDR3 is TGTGCCAGCAGTCGCCAGAGGGGGCGCAGAGCTAATGAAAAACTGTTTTTT.

This clone has more than one count but fewer than ten. V is TRBV30 and J is TRBJ1-2, with TRBD1 identical over 7 bases. The CDR3 sequence is 18 residues long. CDR1 and CDR2 (germline): GTSNPN, SVGIG (reference sequence). J gave up 2 bases and V 7 bases, and 22 bases lay outside the gene matches. The DNA of the CDR3 is TGTGCCTTGAACCGGGACAGCTTTTTTCCTCCAACGAACTATGGCTACACCTTC. Translating it yields CALNRDSFFPPTNYGYTF. Full variable domain (missing parts from reference TRBV30 and TRBJ1-2): SQTIHQWPATLVQPVGSPLSLECTVEGTSNPNLYWYRQAAGRGLQLLFYSVGIGQISSEVPQNLSASRPQDRQFILSSKKLLLSDSGFYLCALNRDSFFPPTNYGYTFGSGTRLTVV.

This chain joins TRBV3-1 (or the pseudogene TRBV3-2) and TRBJ2-7; D is perhaps TRBD1 (6 bases). The CDR3 extends over 13 amino acids. The germline gives CDR1 LGHDT, CDR2 YNNKEL (reference sequence). V was clipped by 2 bases and J by 2 bases, with 7 bases between them. CDR3 coding DNA: TGTGCCAGCAGCCAACAGGGGACCTACGAGCAGTACTTC. As protein: CASSQQGTYEQYF.

This clone was recorded only once. The CDR3 here is CASSRQLTYGYTF. In DNA, the CDR3 is TGTGCCAGCAGTAGACAGCTTACTTATGGCTACACCTTC. The rearrangement joins TRBV12-3 or TRBV12-4 to TRBJ1-2, with D possibly being TRBD1 (5 bases). There are 13 residues in the CDR3. V lost 5 bases, J lost 5 bases, and 12 bases lay in between.

This chain links TRBV5-1 with TRBJ1-6; 10 bases fit TRBD1. CDR3 length equals 15 residues. Trimming at V came to 4 bases and at J to 7 bases, leaving 5 bases not matched to a gene. The germline V gene encodes CDR1 SGHRS and CDR2 YFSETQ. CDR3 sequence: CASSLRTGGNSPLHF. The CDR3, as DNA: TGCGCCAGCAGCCTACGGACAGGGGGGAATTCACCCCTCCACTTT.

This sequence joins TRBV6-5 and TRBJ1-5; D possibly corresponds to TRBD1 (5 bases). CDR3 size: 16 residues. The V gene lost 2 bases and the J gene lost 5 bases, with 16 bases spanning the gap. In germline, CDR1 is MNHEY, CDR2 SVGAGI. CDR3 residues: CASSYGTPGEDQPQHF. The DNA of the CDR3 is TGTGCCAGCAGTTACGGGACCCCCGGGGAGGATCAGCCCCAGCATTTT.

The V gene is TRBV10-3, the J gene TRBJ2-1, with 8 bases that match TRBD2. The V gene's germline CDR1 is ENHRY and CDR2 SYGVKD. Trimming took 3 bases from V and 3 from J; bases not matched to a gene: 7. This CDR3 is 16 amino acids long. The CDR3 is CAISDLGGADYNEQFF. The CDR3 nucleotides read TGTGCCATCAGTGACCTCGGGGGGGCCGACTACAATGAGCAGTTCTTC.